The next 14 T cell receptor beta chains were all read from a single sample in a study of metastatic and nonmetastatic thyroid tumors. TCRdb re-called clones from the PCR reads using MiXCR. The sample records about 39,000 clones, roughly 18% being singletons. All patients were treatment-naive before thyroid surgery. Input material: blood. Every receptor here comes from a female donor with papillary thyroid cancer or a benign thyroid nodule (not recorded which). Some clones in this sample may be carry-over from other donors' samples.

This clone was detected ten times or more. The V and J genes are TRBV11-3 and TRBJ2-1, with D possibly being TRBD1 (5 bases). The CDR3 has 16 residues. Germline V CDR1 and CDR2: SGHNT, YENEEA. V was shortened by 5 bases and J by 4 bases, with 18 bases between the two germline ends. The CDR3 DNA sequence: TGTGCCAGCAGCCCGAGAGAAGGGGTCCTTTACAATGAGCAGTTCTTC. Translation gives CASSPREGVLYNEQFF. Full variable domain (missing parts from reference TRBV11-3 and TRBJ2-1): EAGVVQSPRYKIIEKKQPVAFWCNPISGHNTLYWYLQNLGQGPELLIRYENEEAVDDSQLPKDRFSAERLKGVDSTLKIQPAELGDSAVYLCASSPREGVLYNEQFFGPGTRLTVL.

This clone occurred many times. Written as DNA, the CDR3 is TGTGCCAGCAGTTCCGGGACCCTCAAGCTTTATAGCACAGATACGCAGTATTTT. This sequence encodes CASSSGTLKLYSTDTQYF. The V gene is TRBV7-8, the J gene TRBJ2-3; D tentatively fits TRBD1 or TRBD2 (5 bases each). The CDR3 consists of 18 residues. V lost 6 bases to trimming and J lost 0 bases, with 22 bases between them. Germline lookup yields CDR1 SGHVS and CDR2 FQNEAQ.

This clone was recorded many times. CDR3 nucleotide sequence: TGTGCCAGTAGTATACCCGGGGGCACTGAAGCTTTCTTT. Translation gives CASSIPGGTEAFF. The chain combines TRBV19 with TRBJ1-1; D might be TRBD1 (5 bases). The CDR3 runs 13 residues. With 2 bases removed from V and 4 bases from J, the gap between germline ends came to 8 bases. Germline V gene lookup returns CDR1 LNHDA and CDR2 SQIVND (reference sequence).

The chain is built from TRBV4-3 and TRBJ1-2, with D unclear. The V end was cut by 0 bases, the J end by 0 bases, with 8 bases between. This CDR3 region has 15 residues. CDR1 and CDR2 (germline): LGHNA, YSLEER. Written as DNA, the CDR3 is TGCGCCAGCAGCCAAGAAGGGCTATCTAACTATGGCTACACCTTC. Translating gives CASSQEGLSNYGYTF.

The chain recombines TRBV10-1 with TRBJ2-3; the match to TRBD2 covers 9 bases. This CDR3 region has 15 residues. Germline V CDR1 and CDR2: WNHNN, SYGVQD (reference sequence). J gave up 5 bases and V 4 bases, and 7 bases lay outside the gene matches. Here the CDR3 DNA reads TGCGCCAGCAGTGGTGCGGGAGGGCTTAGAGATACGCAGTATTTT. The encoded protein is CASSGAGGLRDTQYF.

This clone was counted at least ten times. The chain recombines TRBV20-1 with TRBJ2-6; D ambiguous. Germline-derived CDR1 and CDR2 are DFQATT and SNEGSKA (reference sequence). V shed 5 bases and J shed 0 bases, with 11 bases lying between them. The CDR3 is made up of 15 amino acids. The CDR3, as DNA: TGCAGTGCTCTTCAGGCAAACTCTGGGGCCAACGTCCTGACTTTC. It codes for CSALQANSGANVLTF.

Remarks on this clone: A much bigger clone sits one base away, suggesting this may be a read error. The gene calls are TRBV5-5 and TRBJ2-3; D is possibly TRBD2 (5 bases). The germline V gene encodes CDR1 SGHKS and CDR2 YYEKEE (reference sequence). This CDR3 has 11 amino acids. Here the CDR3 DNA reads TGTGCCAGCAGGTTGGAACTAGGGCAGTATTTT. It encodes CASRLELGQYF.

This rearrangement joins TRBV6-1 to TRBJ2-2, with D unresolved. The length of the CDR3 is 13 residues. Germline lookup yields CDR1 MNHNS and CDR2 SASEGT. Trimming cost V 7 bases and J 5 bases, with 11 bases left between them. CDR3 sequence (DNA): TGTGCCAGCACCCCGGTATTGACCGGGGAGCTGTTTTTT. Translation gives CASTPVLTGELFF.

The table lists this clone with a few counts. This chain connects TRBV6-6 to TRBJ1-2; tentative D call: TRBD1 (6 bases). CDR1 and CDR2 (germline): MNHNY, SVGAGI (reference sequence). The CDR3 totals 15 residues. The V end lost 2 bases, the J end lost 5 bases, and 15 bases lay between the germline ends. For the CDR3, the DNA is TGTGCCAGCAGTTACGGAACAGGGATAGAGTATGGCTACACCTTC. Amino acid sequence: CASSYGTGIEYGYTF.

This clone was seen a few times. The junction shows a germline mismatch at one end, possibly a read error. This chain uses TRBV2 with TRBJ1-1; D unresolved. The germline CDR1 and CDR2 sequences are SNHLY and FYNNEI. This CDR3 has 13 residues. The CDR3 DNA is TGTGCCAGCAGTGTGGCGGGTCCCACTGAATCTTTCTTT. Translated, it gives CASSVAGPTESFF.

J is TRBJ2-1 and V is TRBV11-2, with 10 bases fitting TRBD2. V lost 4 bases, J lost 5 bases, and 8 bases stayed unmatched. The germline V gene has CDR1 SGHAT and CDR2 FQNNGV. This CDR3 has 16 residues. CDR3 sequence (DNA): TGTGCCAGCAGCTCTACAGGGACTAGCGCCCACAATGAGCAGTTCTTC. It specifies CASSSTGTSAHNEQFF.

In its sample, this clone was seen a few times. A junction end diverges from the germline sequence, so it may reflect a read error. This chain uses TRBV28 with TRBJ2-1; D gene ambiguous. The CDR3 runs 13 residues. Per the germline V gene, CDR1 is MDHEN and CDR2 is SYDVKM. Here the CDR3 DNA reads TGTGCCAGCGGTTTAACACATGACAATGAGCAGTTCTTC. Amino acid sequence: CASGLTHDNEQFF.

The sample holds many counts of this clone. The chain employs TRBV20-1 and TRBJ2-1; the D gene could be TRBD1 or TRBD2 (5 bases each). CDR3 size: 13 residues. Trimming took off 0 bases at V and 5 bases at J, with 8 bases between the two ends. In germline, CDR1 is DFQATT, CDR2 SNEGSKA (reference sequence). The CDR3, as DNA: TGCAGTGCTAGAGATGGGACCCACAATGAGCAGTTCTTC. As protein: CSARDGTHNEQFF.

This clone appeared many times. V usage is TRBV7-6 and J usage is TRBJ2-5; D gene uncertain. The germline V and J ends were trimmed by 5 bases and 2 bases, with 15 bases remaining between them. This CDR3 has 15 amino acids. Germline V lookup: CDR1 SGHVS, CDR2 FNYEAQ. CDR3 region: CASSPYQASQETQYF. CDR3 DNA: TGTGCCAGCAGCCCTTACCAGGCGTCTCAAGAGACCCAGTACTTC.